This T cell receptor (beta chain) was sequenced for a study of PD-1 blockade in classical Hodgkin lymphoma. Study conclusions and caveats: As was reported, newly diagnosed patients showed lower baseline TCR diversity than healthy donors did. Nivolumab initiation under 1 year post-ASCT meant exclusion.

Brentuximab vedotin exposure varied, and every patient relapsed after autologous stem cell transplantation. Notes on this clone: Its antigen is currently unknown.

The protocol was immunoSEQ multiplex PCR, while the TCRdb copy is restricted to in-frame clones and leaves out a portion. The profile shows about 46,000 clones, 73% of them singletons. Germline-derived CDR1 and CDR2 are SGHAT and FQDESV (reference sequence). The CDR3 runs to 12 residues. Trimming pared 4 bases from V and 6 bases from J, leaving 10 bases between. The sample consisted of peripheral blood mononuclear cells (PBMCs), taken at baseline. This chain connects TRBV11-1 to TRBJ2-7, with D maybe TRBD2 (6 bases). The source of this sequence is a human donor with classical Hodgkin lymphoma. CDR3 sequence: CASSSGDGEQYF. For the CDR3, the DNA is TGTGCCAGCAGCTCGGGGGATGGCGAGCAGTACTTC.